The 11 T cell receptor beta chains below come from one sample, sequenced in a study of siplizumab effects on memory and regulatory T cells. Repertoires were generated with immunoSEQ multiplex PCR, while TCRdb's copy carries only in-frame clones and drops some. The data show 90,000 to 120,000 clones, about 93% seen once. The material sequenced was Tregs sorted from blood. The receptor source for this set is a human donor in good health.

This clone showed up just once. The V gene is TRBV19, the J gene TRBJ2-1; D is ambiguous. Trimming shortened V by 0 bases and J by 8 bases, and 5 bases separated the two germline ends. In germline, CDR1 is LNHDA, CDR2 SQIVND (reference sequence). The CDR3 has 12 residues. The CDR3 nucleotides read TGTGCCAGTAGTATAGACAAGCATGAGCAGTTCTTC. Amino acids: CASSIDKHEQFF.

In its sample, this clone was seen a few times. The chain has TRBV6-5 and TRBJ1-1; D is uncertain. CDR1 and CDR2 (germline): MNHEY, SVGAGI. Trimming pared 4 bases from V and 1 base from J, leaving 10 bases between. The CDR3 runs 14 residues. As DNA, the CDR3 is TGTGCCAGCAGTTCTCTTTTGGGGAACACTGAAGCTTTCTTT. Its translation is CASSSLLGNTEAFF.

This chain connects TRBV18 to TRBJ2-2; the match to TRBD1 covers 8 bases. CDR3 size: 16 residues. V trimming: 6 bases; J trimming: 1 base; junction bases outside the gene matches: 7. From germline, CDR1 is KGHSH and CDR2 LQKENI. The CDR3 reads CASSPRQGWNTGELFF. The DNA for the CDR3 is TGTGCCAGCTCCCCCAGACAGGGGTGGAACACCGGGGAGCTGTTTTTT. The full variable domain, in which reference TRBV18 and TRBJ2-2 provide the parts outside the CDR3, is NAGVMQNPRHLVRRRGQEARLRCSPMKGHSHVYWYRQLPEEGLKFMVYLQKENIIDESGMPKERFSAEFPKEGPSILRIQQVVRGDSAAYFCASSPRQGWNTGELFFGEGSRLTVL.

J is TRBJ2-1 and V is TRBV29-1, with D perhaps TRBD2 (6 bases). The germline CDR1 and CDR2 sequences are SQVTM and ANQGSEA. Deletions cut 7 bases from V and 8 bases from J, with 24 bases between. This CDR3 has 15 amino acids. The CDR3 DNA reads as TGCAGCGCCTGGCCCTCGTGGCGGGAAAGGGATGAGCAGTTCTTC. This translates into CSAWPSWRERDEQFF.

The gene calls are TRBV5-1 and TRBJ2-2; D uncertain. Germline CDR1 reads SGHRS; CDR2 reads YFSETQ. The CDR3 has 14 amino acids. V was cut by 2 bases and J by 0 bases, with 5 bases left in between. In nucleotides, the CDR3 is TGCGCCAGCAGCTTCGGTCCGAACACCGGGGAGCTGTTTTTT. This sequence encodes CASSFGPNTGELFF.

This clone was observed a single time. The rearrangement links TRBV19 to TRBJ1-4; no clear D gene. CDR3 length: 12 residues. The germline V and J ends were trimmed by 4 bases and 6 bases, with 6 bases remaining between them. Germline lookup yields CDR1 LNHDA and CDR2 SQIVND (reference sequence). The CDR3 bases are TGTGCCAGTAGTAAGCCTTATGAAAAACTGTTTTTT. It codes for CASSKPYEKLFF.

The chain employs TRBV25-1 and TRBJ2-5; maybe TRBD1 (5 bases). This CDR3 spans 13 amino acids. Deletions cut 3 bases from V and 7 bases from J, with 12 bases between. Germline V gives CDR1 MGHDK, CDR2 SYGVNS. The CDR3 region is CASSETDRATQYF. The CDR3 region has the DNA TGTGCCAGCAGTGAGACAGATCGCGCGACCCAGTACTTC.

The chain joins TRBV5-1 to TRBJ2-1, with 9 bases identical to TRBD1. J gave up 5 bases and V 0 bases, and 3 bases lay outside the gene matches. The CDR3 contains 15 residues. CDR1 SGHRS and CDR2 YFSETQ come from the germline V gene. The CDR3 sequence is CASSLVGTGNNEQFF. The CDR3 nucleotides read TGCGCCAGCAGCTTGGTCGGGACAGGGAACAATGAGCAGTTCTTC.

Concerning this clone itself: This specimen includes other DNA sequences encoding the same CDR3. For the CDR3, the DNA is TGCGCCAGCAGCTTGGTCGGCACCGGGGAGCTGTTTTTT. As protein: CASSLVGTGELFF. The chain is built from TRBV5-1 and TRBJ2-2; D is ambiguous. The germline V gene has CDR1 SGHRS and CDR2 YFSETQ. V dropped 0 bases and J dropped 4 bases, with 4 bases sitting between them. This CDR3 comprises 13 residues.

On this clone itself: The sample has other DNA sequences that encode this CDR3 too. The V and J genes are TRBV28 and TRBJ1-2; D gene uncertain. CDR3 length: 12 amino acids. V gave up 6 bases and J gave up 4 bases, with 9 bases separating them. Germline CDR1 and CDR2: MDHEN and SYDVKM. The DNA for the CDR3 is TGTGCCAGCAGCTCGTCCTCCTATGGCTACACCTTC. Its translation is CASSSSSYGYTF.

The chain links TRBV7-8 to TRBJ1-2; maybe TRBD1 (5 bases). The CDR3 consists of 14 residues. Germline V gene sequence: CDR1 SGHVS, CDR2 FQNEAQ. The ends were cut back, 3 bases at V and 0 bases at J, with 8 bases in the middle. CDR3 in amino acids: CASSLDTSNYGYTF. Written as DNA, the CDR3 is TGTGCCAGCAGCTTGGACACTTCTAACTATGGCTACACCTTC.